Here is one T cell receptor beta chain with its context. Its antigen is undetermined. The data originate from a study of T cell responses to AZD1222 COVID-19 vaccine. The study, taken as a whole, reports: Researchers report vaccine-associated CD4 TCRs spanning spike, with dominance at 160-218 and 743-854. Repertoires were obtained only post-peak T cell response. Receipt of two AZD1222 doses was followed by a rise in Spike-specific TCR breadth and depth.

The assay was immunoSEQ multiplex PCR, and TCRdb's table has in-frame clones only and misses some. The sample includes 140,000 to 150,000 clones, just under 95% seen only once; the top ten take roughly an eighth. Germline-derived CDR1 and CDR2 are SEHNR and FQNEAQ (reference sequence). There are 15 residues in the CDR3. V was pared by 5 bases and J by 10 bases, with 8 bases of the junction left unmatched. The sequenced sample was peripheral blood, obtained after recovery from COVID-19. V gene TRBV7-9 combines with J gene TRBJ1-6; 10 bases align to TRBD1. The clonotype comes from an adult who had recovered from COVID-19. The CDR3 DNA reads TGTGCCAGCAGCCCCGGGACAGGGGTACAATCACCCCTCCACTTT. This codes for CASSPGTGVQSPLHF.